This paragraph reports one TCR beta chain. The data stem from a study of T-cell reconstitution after alpha-beta-depleted transplantation in children. Molecular barcoding with unique molecular identifiers was used for the TCRbeta library. TCRdb ran MiXCR on the PCR reads and lists one entry per CDR3 protein. Of over 100,000 distinct CDR3 sequences in the sample, about 9.4% were seen once. The specimen comprised PBMCs, sampled before TCRalphabeta/CD19-depleted stem cell transplant. The sequence derives from a boy under 10 years old with acute lymphoblastic leukemia, due to receive a stem cell transplant.

For the CDR3, the DNA is TGCGCCAGCAGCCGGAACACAGGAAACACTGAAGCTTTCTTT. As protein: CASSRNTGNTEAFF. The V call is TRBV5-1, the J call TRBJ1-1, with D possibly being TRBD1 (5 bases). Trimming removed 4 bases from V and 2 bases from J, with 12 bases in between. This CDR3 comprises 14 residues. Germline V gives CDR1 SGHRS, CDR2 YFSETQ.